The 30 T cell receptor beta chains reported below all come from one sample, sequenced in a study of long-term antiretroviral therapy in people with HIV. Sequencing used immunoSEQ v3.0 at survey level. The method was immunoSEQ multiplex PCR; TCRdb's version includes in-frame clones alone and lacks a portion of them. The table lists 20,000 to 25,000 clones, 80% to 90% of them singletons. The sample in question was unsorted PBMCs, obtained 3 years after starting antiretroviral therapy. Every receptor here comes from a young man with HIV.

The J gene is TRBJ1-1, the V gene TRBV2, with 8 bases fitting TRBD1. Per the germline V gene, CDR1 is SNHLY and CDR2 is FYNNEI. Trimming took 6 bases from V and 6 from J; bases not matched to a gene: 9. CDR3 length equals 14 residues. This CDR3 is CASRDRAEFAEAFF. CDR3 nucleotide sequence: TGTGCCAGCAGGGACAGGGCAGAGTTCGCTGAAGCTTTCTTT.

The chain joins TRBV29-1 to TRBJ2-7; D might be TRBD1 (5 bases). Trimming stripped 5 bases from V and 3 bases from J, with 11 bases between. The germline V gene encodes CDR1 SQVTM and CDR2 ANQGSEA. The CDR3 is made up of 12 amino acids. The CDR3 coding sequence is TGCAGCGTTCGGCAGGGCGGCTACGAGCAGTACTTC. The encoded protein is CSVRQGGYEQYF.

V usage is TRBV28 and J usage is TRBJ2-7; D is uncertain. Trimming removed 6 bases at V and 4 bases at J, with 4 bases between. Germline lookup yields CDR1 MDHEN and CDR2 SYDVKM. The CDR3 spans 10 residues. CDR3 nucleotides: TGTGCCAGCAGCCGGTACGAGCAGTACTTC. Translating it yields CASSRYEQYF.

This clone was seen just once. The gene calls are TRBV27 and TRBJ1-1; a possible D gene is TRBD1 (6 bases). Trimming took 5 bases from V and 6 from J, leaving 16 bases between them. The CDR3 is 14 residues long. In germline, CDR1 is MNHEY, CDR2 SMNVEV (reference sequence). CDR3 DNA sequence: TGTGCCAGCAGTACTAGTCAGGGGCGCGCTGAAGCTTTCTTT. Protein product: CASSTSQGRAEAFF.

This chain links TRBV5-1 with TRBJ2-2, with a possible D match to TRBD1 (6 bases). This CDR3 is 17 amino acids long. Trimming cost V 0 bases and J 1 base, with 13 bases left between them. The germline CDR1 and CDR2 sequences are SGHRS and YFSETQ. CDR3 in amino acids: CASSLGTLTGNTGELFF. DNA for the CDR3: TGCGCCAGCAGCTTGGGCACTTTGACAGGGAACACCGGGGAGCTGTTTTTT.

This sequence joins TRBV28 and TRBJ2-1; no firm D call. This CDR3 comprises 15 residues. Germline V gives CDR1 MDHEN, CDR2 SYDVKM. Trimming shortened V by 3 bases and J by 6 bases, and 15 bases separated the two germline ends. The CDR3 loop is CASSFLPASRNEQFF. In DNA form, the CDR3 reads TGTGCCAGCAGTTTCCTTCCGGCAAGTCGCAATGAGCAGTTCTTC.

The V call is TRBV7-8, the J call TRBJ2-3, with TRBD2 identical over 14 bases. Germline CDR1 SGHVS, CDR2 FQNEAQ. CDR3 length: 15 amino acids. V trimming: 5 bases; J trimming: 3 bases; junction bases outside the gene matches: 1. Written as DNA, the CDR3 is TGTGCCAGCAGCCGGACTAGCGGGGGGACAGATACGCAGTATTTT. Translation: CASSRTSGGTDTQYF.

This clone was observed a single time. The J gene is TRBJ2-2, the V gene TRBV10-3; 9 nucleotides align to TRBD1. Unmatched junction bases numbered 3, after V lost 6 bases and J lost 1 base. The CDR3 is 15 amino acids. CDR1 ENHRY and CDR2 SYGVKD come from the germline V gene. CDR3 residues: CAISWGQGNTGELFF. CDR3 nucleotides: TGTGCCATCAGCTGGGGACAGGGGAACACCGGGGAGCTGTTTTTT.

The chain is built from TRBV15 and TRBJ1-2, with D uncertain. V was pared by 1 base and J by 8 bases, with 11 bases between. The CDR3 covers 13 residues. In germline, CDR1 is LNHNV, CDR2 YYDKDF (reference sequence). Here the CDR3 DNA reads TGTGCCACCAGCAGAGCCGGGTTTAACGGCTACACCTTC. Protein: CATSRAGFNGYTF.

This chain links TRBV6-1 with TRBJ1-1; D ambiguous. With 2 bases removed from V and 11 bases from J, the gap between germline ends came to 15 bases. The CDR3 loop spans 13 amino acids. CDR1 and CDR2 from the germline V gene are MNHNS and SASEGT. CDR3 residues: CASSEILDAVAFF. The CDR3 DNA reads TGTGCCAGCAGTGAAATTCTTGATGCGGTGGCTTTCTTT.

The chain is built from TRBV14 and TRBJ2-3, with TRBD1 matching over 10 bases. Germline lookup yields CDR1 SGHDN and CDR2 FVKESK. The CDR3 loop spans 16 amino acids. J was trimmed by 2 bases and V by 4 bases; bases with no gene match: 6. This chain's CDR3 is CASSPGQGRDTDTQYF. The CDR3 DNA is TGTGCCAGCAGCCCGGGACAGGGGAGGGACACAGATACGCAGTATTTT.

The rearrangement joins TRBV19 to TRBJ2-2; the match to TRBD2 covers 8 bases. Per germline, CDR1 LNHDA and CDR2 SQIVND (reference sequence). The CDR3 spans 17 residues. V lost 9 bases, J lost 3 bases, and 15 bases stayed unmatched. This chain's CDR3 is CASYSGLDGAYTGELFF. In DNA form, the CDR3 reads TGTGCCAGCTACTCGGGACTAGACGGCGCGTACACCGGGGAGCTGTTTTTT.

This clone was recorded once. This chain uses TRBV11-3 with TRBJ2-5; D not certain. Trimming stripped 5 bases from V and 0 bases from J, with 4 bases between. This CDR3 has 12 residues. CDR1 and CDR2 (germline): SGHNT, YENEEA. The CDR3 is CASSANQETQYF. The CDR3 nucleotides are TGTGCCAGCAGCGCCAACCAAGAGACCCAGTACTTC.

CDR3 in DNA: TGTGCCAGCAGGCAGGGTCATCGAGAAAAACTGTTTTTT. This gives the protein CASRQGHREKLFF. The chain has TRBV28 and TRBJ1-4; D may be TRBD1 (5 bases). Germline V gives CDR1 MDHEN, CDR2 SYDVKM. Deletions cut 6 bases from V and 8 bases from J, with 13 bases between. CDR3 length equals 13 residues.

This chain connects TRBV2 to TRBJ1-1; TRBD1 agrees at 10 bases. From germline, CDR1 is SNHLY and CDR2 FYNNEI. This CDR3 contains 11 residues. Germline trimming cut 6 bases from V and 10 bases from J; bases unmatched to any gene: 2. For the CDR3, the DNA is TGTGCCAGCAGCTGGACAGGGGGAGCTTTCTTT. Its protein product is CASSWTGGAFF.

Only a few counts were recorded for this clone. The rearrangement joins TRBV5-1 to TRBJ1-2; no definite D call. V lost 0 bases and J lost 8, with 14 bases in between. The CDR3 has 14 residues. Germline V gene lookup returns CDR1 SGHRS and CDR2 YFSETQ. This chain's CDR3 is CASSLEPLERGYTF. For the CDR3, the DNA is TGCGCCAGCAGCTTGGAGCCCCTAGAGCGGGGCTACACCTTC.

The chain recombines TRBV2 with TRBJ1-2, with TRBD1 matching over 9 bases. The CDR3 runs 15 residues. Germline CDR1 reads SNHLY; CDR2 reads FYNNEI. V was pared by 5 bases and J by 2 bases, with 6 bases of the junction left unmatched. This CDR3 is CASSYPGQGNYGYTF. CDR3 coding DNA: TGTGCCAGCAGTTATCCGGGACAGGGAAACTATGGCTACACCTTC.

The chain carries TRBV2 and TRBJ2-5, with unresolved D. Looked up from germline, CDR1 is SNHLY and CDR2 is FYNNEI. The CDR3 length is 8 residues. V lost 10 bases to trimming and J lost 6 bases, with 3 bases between them. The CDR3 bases are TGTGCCATGCAGACCCAGTACTTC. Protein: CAMQTQYF.

V and J are TRBV19 and TRBJ2-5; D is perhaps TRBD1 (6 bases). Deletions cut 3 bases from V and 6 bases from J, with 14 bases between. The CDR3 is made up of 14 amino acids. Germline values: CDR1 LNHDA, CDR2 SQIVND (reference sequence). CDR3 sequence reads: CASSMQGSAQTQYF. The CDR3 DNA reads as TGTGCCAGTAGTATGCAGGGGTCTGCGCAGACCCAGTACTTC.

The J gene is TRBJ2-7, the V gene TRBV1; TRBD1, as called in the table, went unchecked against the DNA. TRBV1 is recorded as a pseudogene. The CDR3 is 14 residues long. Here the CDR3 reads CTSSLTGGSREQYF. Written as DNA, the CDR3 is TGCACCAGCAGCCTCACAGGGGGGTCTCGGGAGCAGTACTTC.

This clone has a single count. CDR3 nucleotide sequence: TGTGCCAGCAGTCTCGGCTCCTTGGGCTACACCTTC. It translates to CASSLGSLGYTF. The chain employs TRBV28 and TRBJ1-2; D gene uncertain. Germline CDR1 MDHEN, CDR2 SYDVKM. CDR3 length equals 12 residues. Deletions cut 5 bases from V and 8 bases from J, with 12 bases between.

This chain uses TRBV29-1 with TRBJ2-1, with 10 bases that match TRBD2. The CDR3 covers 20 residues. Trimming at V came to 7 bases and at J to 2 bases, leaving 23 bases not matched to a gene. Germline V gene sequence: CDR1 SQVTM, CDR2 ANQGSEA. The CDR3: CSGARSGGRTKRMAYNEQFF. CDR3 DNA: TGCAGCGGTGCCCGTAGCGGGGGGCGAACCAAAAGAATGGCCTACAATGAGCAGTTCTTC.

The chain carries TRBV6-1 and TRBJ1-1; possible D gene TRBD1, 5 bases. From germline, CDR1 is MNHNS and CDR2 SASEGT. Trimming pared 5 bases from V and 3 bases from J, leaving 16 bases between. This CDR3 has 15 residues. The DNA for the CDR3 is TGTGCCAGCAGTCCCACGCGGGGACCCGACACTGAAGCTTTCTTT. Amino acid sequence: CASSPTRGPDTEAFF.

The V and J genes are TRBV5-1 and TRBJ1-4; 7 bases match TRBD1. The CDR3 is 14 amino acids. With V trimmed by 7 bases and J by 4 bases, 7 bases remained unmatched. Germline V CDR1 and CDR2: SGHRS, YFSETQ. Here the CDR3 reads CASGPTGLNEKLFF. CDR3 sequence (DNA): TGCGCCAGCGGACCGACAGGGCTTAATGAAAAACTGTTTTTT.

The chain uses TRBV23-1 and TRBJ2-1; D uncertain. TRBV23-1 is assigned to the ORF class and has an uncertain function. Deletions cut 8 bases from V and 5 bases from J, with 16 bases between. This CDR3 contains 14 residues. The CDR3 DNA reads as TGCGCCAGCCCTGACAATTCGGAACACAATGAGCAGTTCTTC. Translated: CASPDNSEHNEQFF.

This chain uses TRBV19 with TRBJ2-5; TRBD1 matches at 10 bases. The CDR3 runs to 16 residues. Germline loops: CDR1 LNHDA, CDR2 SQIVND (reference sequence). J gave up 4 bases and V 5 bases, and 10 bases lay outside the gene matches. The CDR3 reads CASSVNRDRGRETQYF. CDR3 coding DNA: TGTGCCAGTAGTGTGAACCGGGACAGGGGAAGAGAGACCCAGTACTTC.

This chain links TRBV10-1 with TRBJ1-1, with unresolved D. The germline gives CDR1 WNHNN, CDR2 SYGVQD (reference sequence). V lost 4 bases to trimming and J lost 3 bases, with 9 bases between them. The CDR3 is 13 amino acids. The chain's CDR3 is CASSGGRDTEAFF. CDR3 nucleotide sequence: TGCGCCAGCAGTGGTGGGAGGGACACTGAAGCTTTCTTT.

V gene TRBV11-2 combines with J gene TRBJ2-1; D perhaps matches TRBD2 (6 bases). V lost 1 base and J 10 bases, leaving 11 bases between the germline ends. The CDR3 extends over 13 amino acids. The germline V gene encodes CDR1 SGHAT and CDR2 FQNNGV. CDR3 nucleotide sequence: TGTGCCAGCAGCTTAGGGGGGGAATGGGAGCAGTTCTTC. Translated: CASSLGGEWEQFF. The full variable domain, in which reference TRBV11-2 and TRBJ2-1 provide the parts outside the CDR3, is EAGVAQSPRYKIIEKRQSVAFWCNPISGHATLYWYQQILGQGPKLLIQFQNNGVVDDSQLPKDRFSAERLKGVDSTLKIQPAKLEDSAVYLCASSLGGEWEQFFGPGTRLTVL.

V and J are TRBV5-6 and TRBJ2-5, with a tentative D call TRBD2 (6 bases). V lost 2 bases, J lost 0 bases, and 11 bases lay in between. Per the germline V gene, CDR1 is SGHDT and CDR2 is YYEEEE. The CDR3 consists of 15 residues. The CDR3 loop is CASSLGVADQETQYF. The CDR3 DNA reads TGTGCCAGCAGCTTAGGAGTAGCGGACCAAGAGACCCAGTACTTC.

The gene calls are TRBV5-6 and TRBJ2-5; D is uncertain. Trimming took off 5 bases at V and 5 bases at J, with 13 bases between the two ends. The CDR3 loop spans 13 amino acids. Germline CDR1 and CDR2: SGHDT and YYEEEE. The CDR3 protein is CASRDPVGETQYF. In DNA, the CDR3 is TGTGCCAGCAGGGACCCCGTGGGGGAGACCCAGTACTTC.